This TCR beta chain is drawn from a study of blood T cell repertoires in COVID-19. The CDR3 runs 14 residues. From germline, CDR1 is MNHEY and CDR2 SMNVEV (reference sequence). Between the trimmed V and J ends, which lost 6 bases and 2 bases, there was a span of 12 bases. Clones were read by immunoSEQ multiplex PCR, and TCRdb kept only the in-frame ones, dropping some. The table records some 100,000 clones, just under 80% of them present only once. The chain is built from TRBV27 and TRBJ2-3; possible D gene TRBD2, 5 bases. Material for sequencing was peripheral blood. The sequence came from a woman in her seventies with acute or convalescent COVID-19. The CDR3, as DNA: TGTGCCAGCAGACCGGACTCGACCACAGATACGCAGTATTTT. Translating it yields CASRPDSTTDTQYF.